This TCR beta chain was sequenced for a study of Graves' ophthalmopathy and Graves' hyperthyroidism. Study-wide findings and caveats: Progression of ophthalmopathy was predicted by the model with roughly 65% sensitivity and about 72% specificity.

Certain patients, namely those with other autoimmune diseases, uncontrolled infections, pregnancy or lactation, were excluded. PBMCs came from roughly 9.1 ml of fresh peripheral blood. This clonotype was counted at least ten times. Its antigen is as yet unknown. Amplification of the TCR beta CDR3 regions used RNA transcripts (as template). The library came from an HTBI-primed first-round RT-PCR and a second-round multiplex PCR. MiXCR, run by TCRdb on the multiplex PCR reads, gives a single entry per CDR3 protein. The data hold about 220,000 distinct CDR3 sequences, with around a fifth observed a single time. The CDR3 sequence is 12 residues long. CDR1 MNHEY and CDR2 SMNVEV come from the germline V gene (reference sequence). V was clipped by 5 bases and J by 5 bases; unmatched bases: 3.

The receptor comes from a woman in her forties or fifties with Graves' ophthalmopathy. Sequenced material: peripheral blood. The J gene is TRBJ2-7, the V gene TRBV27; the match to TRBD2 covers 7 bases. CDR3 in DNA: TGTGCCAGCAGTGGGGGGGACCACGAGCAGTACTTC. It yields the protein CASSGGDHEQYF.